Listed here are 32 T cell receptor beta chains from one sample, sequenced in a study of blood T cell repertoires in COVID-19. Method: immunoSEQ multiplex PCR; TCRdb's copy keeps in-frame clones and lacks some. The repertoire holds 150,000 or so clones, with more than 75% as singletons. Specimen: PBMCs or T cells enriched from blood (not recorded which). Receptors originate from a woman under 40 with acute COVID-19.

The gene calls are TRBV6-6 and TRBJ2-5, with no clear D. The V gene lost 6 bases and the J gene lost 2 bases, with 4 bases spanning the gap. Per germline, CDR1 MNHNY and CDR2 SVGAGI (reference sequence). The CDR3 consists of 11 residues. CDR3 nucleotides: TGTGCCAGCAGCCCACAAGAGACCCAGTACTTC. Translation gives CASSPQETQYF.

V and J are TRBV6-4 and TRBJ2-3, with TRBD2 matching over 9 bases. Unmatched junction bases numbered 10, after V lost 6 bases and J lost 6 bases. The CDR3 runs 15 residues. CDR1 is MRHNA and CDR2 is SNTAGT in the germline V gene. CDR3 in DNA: TGTGCCAGCAGCCCGACTAGCGGCAGCGGGGATACGCAGTATTTT. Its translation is CASSPTSGSGDTQYF.

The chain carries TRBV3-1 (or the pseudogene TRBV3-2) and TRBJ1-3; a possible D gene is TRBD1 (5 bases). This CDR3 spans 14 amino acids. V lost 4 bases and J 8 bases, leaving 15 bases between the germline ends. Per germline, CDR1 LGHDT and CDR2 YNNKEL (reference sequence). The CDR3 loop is CASSPLGSGDTIYF. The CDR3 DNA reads TGTGCCAGCAGCCCCTTGGGGTCGGGGGACACCATATATTTT.

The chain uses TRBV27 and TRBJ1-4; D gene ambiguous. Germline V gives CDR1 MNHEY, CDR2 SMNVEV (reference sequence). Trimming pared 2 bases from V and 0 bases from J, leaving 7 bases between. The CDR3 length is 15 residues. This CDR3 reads CASSLQIATNEKLFF. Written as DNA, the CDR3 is TGTGCCAGCAGTTTACAGATCGCAACTAATGAAAAACTGTTTTTT. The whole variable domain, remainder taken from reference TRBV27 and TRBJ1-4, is EAQVTQNPRYLITVTGKKLTVTCSQNMNHEYMSWYRQDPGLGLRQIYYSMNVEVTDKGDVPEGYKVSRKEKRNFPLILESPSPNQTSLYFCASSLQIATNEKLFFGSGTQLSVL.

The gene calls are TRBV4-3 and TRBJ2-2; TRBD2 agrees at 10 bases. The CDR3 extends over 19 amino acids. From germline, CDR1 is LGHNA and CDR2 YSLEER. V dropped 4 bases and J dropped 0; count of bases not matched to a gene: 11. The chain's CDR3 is CASSPGLAARRTNTGELFF. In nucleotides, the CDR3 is TGCGCCAGCAGCCCTGGACTAGCGGCTCGCCGGACGAACACCGGGGAGCTGTTTTTT.

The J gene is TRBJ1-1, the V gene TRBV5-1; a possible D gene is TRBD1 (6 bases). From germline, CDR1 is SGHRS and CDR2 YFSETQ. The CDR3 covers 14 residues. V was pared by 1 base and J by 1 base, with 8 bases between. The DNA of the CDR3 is TGCGCCAGCAGCTTGCAGGGGACGAACACTGAAGCTTTCTTT. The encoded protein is CASSLQGTNTEAFF.

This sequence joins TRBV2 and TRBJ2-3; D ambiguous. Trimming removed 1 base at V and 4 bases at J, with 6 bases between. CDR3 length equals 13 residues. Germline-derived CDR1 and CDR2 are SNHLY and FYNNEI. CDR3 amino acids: CASSEVAADTQYF. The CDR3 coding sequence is TGTGCCAGCAGTGAAGTGGCTGCAGATACGCAGTATTTT.

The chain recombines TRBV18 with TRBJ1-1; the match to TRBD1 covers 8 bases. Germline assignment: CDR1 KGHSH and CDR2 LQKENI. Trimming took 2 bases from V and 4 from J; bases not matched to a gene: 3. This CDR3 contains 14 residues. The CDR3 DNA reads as TGTGCCAGCTCACCAGGACAGGGCGTCACTGAAGCTTTCTTT. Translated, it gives CASSPGQGVTEAFF. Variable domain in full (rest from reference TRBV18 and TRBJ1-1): NAGVMQNPRHLVRRRGQEARLRCSPMKGHSHVYWYRQLPEEGLKFMVYLQKENIIDESGMPKERFSAEFPKEGPSILRIQQVVRGDSAAYFCASSPGQGVTEAFFGQGTRLTVV.

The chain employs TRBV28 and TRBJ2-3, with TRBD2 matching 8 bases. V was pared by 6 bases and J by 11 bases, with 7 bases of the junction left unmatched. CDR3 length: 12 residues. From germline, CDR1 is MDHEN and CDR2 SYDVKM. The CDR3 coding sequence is TGTGCCAGCAGCCTAAGACGGGAGGGGCAGTATTTT. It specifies CASSLRREGQYF.

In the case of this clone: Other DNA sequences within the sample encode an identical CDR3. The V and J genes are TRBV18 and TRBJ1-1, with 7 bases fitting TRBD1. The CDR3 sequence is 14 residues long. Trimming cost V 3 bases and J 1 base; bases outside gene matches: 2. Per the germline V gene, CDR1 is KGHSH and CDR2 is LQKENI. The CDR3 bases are TGTGCCAGCTCACCCGGACAGGAGAACACTGAAGCTTTCTTT. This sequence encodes CASSPGQENTEAFF. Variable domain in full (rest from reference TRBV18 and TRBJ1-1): NAGVMQNPRHLVRRRGQEARLRCSPMKGHSHVYWYRQLPEEGLKFMVYLQKENIIDESGMPKERFSAEFPKEGPSILRIQQVVRGDSAAYFCASSPGQENTEAFFGQGTRLTVV.

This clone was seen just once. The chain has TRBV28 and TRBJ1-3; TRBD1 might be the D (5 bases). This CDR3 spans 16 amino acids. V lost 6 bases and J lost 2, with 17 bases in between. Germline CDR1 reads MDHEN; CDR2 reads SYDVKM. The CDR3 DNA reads TGTGCCAGCAGGGAATCAGGGTCCAATGCTGGAAACACCATATATTTT. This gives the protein CASRESGSNAGNTIYF. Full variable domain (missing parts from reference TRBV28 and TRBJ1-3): DVKVTQSSRYLVKRTGEKVFLECVQDMDHENMFWYRQDPGLGLRLIYFSYDVKMKEKGDIPEGYSVSREKKERFSLILESASTNQTSMYLCASRESGSNAGNTIYFGEGSWLTVV.

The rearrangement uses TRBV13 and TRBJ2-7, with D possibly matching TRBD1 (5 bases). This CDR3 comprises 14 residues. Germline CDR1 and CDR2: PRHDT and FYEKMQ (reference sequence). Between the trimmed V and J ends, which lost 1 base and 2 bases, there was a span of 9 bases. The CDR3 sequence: CASSLDRSTYEQYF. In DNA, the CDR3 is TGTGCCAGCAGCTTAGACAGGTCCACCTACGAGCAGTACTTC.

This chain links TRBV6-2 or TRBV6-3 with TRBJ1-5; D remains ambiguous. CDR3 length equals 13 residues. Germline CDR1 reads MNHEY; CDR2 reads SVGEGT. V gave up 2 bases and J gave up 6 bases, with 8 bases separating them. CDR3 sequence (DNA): TGTGCCAGCAGTTACGAAACACCTCAGCCCCAGCATTTT. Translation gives CASSYETPQPQHF.

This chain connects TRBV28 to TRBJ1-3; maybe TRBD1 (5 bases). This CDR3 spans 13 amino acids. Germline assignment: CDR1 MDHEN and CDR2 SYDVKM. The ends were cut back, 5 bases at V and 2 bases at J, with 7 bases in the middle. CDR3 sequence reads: CASSRGTGNTIYF. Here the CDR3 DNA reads TGTGCCAGCAGTCGGGGGACTGGAAACACCATATATTTT.

In DNA, the CDR3 is TGTGCCAGTAGTATCGGCAGCGACTACACTGAAGCTTTCTTT. The encoded protein is CASSIGSDYTEAFF. The chain recombines TRBV19 with TRBJ1-1; D is unclear. The V gene lost 3 bases and the J gene lost 3 bases, with 11 bases spanning the gap. The length of the CDR3 is 14 residues. Germline CDR1 reads LNHDA; CDR2 reads SQIVND (reference sequence).

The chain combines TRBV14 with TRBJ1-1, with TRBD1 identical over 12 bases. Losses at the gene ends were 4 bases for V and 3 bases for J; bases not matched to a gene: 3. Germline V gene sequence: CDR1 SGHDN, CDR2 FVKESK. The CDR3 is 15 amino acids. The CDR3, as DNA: TGTGCCAGCAGCCGGGACAGGGGGCCGTACACTGAAGCTTTCTTT. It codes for CASSRDRGPYTEAFF.

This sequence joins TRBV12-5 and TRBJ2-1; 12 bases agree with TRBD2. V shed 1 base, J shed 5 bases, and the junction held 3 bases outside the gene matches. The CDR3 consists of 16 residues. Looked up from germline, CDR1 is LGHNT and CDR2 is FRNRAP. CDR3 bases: TGTGCTAGTGGTTTGGGACTAGCGGGAGTTAACAATGAGCAGTTCTTC. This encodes CASGLGLAGVNNEQFF.

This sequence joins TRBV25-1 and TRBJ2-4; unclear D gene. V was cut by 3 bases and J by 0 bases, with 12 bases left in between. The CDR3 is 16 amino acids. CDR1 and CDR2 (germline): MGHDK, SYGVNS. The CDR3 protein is CASSEIWLLAKNIQYF. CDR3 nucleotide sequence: TGTGCCAGCAGTGAGATCTGGTTACTAGCCAAAAACATTCAGTACTTC.

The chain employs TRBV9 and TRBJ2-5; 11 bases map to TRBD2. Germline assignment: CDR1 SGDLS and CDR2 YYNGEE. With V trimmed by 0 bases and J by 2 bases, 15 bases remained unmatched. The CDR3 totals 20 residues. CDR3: CASSVDGRIAGGGLQETQYF. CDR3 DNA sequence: TGTGCCAGCAGCGTAGACGGCCGGATAGCGGGAGGGGGGTTACAAGAGACCCAGTACTTC. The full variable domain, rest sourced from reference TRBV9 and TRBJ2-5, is DSGVTQTPKHLITATGQRVTLRCSPRSGDLSVYWYQQSLDQGLQFLIQYYNGEERAKGNILERFSAQQFPDLHSELNLSSLELGDSALYFCASSVDGRIAGGGLQETQYFGPGTRLLVL.

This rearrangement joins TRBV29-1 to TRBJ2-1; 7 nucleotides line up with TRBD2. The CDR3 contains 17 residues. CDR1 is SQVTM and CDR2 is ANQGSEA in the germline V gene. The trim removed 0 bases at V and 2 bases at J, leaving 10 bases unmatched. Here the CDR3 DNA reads TGCAGCGTTGAAGATCTAGGAGGGAGGGGACCCTACAATGAGCAGTTCTTC. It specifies CSVEDLGGRGPYNEQFF.

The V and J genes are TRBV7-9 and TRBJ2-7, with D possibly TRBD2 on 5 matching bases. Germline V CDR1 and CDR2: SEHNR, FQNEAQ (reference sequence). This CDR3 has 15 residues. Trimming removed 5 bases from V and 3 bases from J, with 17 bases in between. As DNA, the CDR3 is TGTGCCAGCAGCCTCAGCGGACTCCAGAGCTACGAGCAGTACTTC. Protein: CASSLSGLQSYEQYF.

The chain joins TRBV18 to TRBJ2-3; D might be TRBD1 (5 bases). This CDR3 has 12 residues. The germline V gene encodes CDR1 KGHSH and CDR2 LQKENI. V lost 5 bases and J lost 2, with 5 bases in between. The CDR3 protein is CASSGHTDTQYF. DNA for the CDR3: TGTGCCAGCTCAGGACACACAGATACGCAGTATTTT.

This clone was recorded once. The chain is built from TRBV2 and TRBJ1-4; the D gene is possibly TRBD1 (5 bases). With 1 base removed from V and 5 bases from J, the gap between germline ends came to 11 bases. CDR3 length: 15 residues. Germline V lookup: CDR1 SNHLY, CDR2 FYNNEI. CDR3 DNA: TGTGCCAGCAGTGAAGGTTGGGGCCAAAATGAAAAACTGTTTTTT. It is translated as CASSEGWGQNEKLFF.

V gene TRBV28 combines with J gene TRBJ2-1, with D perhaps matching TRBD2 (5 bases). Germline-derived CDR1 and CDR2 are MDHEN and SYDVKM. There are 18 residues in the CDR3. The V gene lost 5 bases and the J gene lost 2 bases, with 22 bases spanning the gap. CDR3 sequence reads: CASSTRSPGLAAYNEQFF. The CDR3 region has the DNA TGTGCCAGCAGTACAAGATCCCCCGGACTCGCCGCCTACAATGAGCAGTTCTTC.

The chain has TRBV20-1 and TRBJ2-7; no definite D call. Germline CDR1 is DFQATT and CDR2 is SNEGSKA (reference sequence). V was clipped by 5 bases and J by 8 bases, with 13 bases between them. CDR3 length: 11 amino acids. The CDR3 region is CSAPVALKQYF. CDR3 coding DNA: TGCAGTGCTCCTGTGGCTCTGAAGCAGTACTTC.

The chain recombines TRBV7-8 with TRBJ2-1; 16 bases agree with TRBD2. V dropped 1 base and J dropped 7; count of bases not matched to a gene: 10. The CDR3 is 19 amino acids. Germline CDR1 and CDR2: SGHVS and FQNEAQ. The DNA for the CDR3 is TGTGCCAGCAGCTTAGAAGCGGGACTAGCGGGAGGGCCGGGGAATGAGCAGTTCTTC. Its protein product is CASSLEAGLAGGPGNEQFF.

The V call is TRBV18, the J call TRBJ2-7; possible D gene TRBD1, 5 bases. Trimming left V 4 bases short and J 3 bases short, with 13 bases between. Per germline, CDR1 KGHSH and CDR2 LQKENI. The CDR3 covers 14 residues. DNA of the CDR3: TGTGCCAGCTCACTGGCAGGGTCTCTCTACGAGCAGTACTTC. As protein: CASSLAGSLYEQYF. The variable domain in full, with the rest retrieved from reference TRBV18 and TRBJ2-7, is NAGVMQNPRHLVRRRGQEARLRCSPMKGHSHVYWYRQLPEEGLKFMVYLQKENIIDESGMPKERFSAEFPKEGPSILRIQQVVRGDSAAYFCASSLAGSLYEQYFGPGTRLTVT.

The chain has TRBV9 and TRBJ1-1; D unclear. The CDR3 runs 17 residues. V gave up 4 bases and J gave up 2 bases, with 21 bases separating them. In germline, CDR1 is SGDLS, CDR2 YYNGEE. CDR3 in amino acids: CASSSSTPGRANTEAFF. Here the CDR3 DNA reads TGTGCCAGCAGCTCCTCAACGCCGGGGAGGGCTAACACTGAAGCTTTCTTT. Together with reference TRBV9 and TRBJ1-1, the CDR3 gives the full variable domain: DSGVTQTPKHLITATGQRVTLRCSPRSGDLSVYWYQQSLDQGLQFLIQYYNGEERAKGNILERFSAQQFPDLHSELNLSSLELGDSALYFCASSSSTPGRANTEAFFGQGTRLTVV.

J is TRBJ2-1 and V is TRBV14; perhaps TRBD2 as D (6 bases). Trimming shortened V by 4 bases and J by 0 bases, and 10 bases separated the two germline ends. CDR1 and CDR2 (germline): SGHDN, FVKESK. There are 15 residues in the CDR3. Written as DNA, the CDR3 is TGTGCCAGCAGCCTCGGGACTTACTCCTACAATGAGCAGTTCTTC. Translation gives CASSLGTYSYNEQFF.

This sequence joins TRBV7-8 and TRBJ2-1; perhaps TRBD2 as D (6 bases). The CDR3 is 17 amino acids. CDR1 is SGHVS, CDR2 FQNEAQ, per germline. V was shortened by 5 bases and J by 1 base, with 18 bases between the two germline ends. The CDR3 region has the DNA TGTGCCAGCAGCCCCCGGGTAGCGGTAGGATCCTACAATGAGCAGTTCTTC. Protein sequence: CASSPRVAVGSYNEQFF.

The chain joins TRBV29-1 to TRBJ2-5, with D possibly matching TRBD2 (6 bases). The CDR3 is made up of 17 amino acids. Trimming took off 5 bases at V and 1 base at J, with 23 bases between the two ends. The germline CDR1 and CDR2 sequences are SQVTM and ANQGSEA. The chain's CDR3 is CSVRLGGIGWFQETQYF. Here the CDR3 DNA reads TGCAGCGTTAGGCTCGGCGGGATAGGGTGGTTCCAAGAGACCCAGTACTTC.

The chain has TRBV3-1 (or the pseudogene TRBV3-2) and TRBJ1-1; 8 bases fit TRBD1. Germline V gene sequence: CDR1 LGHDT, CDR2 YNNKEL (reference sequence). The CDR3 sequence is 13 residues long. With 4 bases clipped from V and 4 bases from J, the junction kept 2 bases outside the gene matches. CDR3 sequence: CASSLTGGTEAFF. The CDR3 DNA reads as TGTGCCAGCAGCCTAACAGGGGGCACTGAAGCTTTCTTT.